Presented here are 4 T cell receptor beta chains from one specimen sequenced in a study of blood T cell repertoires in COVID-19. Some clones are missing from TCRdb's copy, which holds only in-frame ones; the method was immunoSEQ multiplex PCR. The sample includes some 460,000 clones, 75% to 90% of them seen just once. Sequenced: PBMCs or T cells enriched from blood (not recorded which). These receptor sequences come from a woman under 30 who had recovered from COVID-19.

This sequence joins TRBV7-9 and TRBJ2-7; 11 bases align to TRBD1. Germline lookup yields CDR1 SEHNR and CDR2 FQNEAQ (reference sequence). The CDR3 sequence is 14 residues long. The J segment lost 5 bases and the V segment lost 4 bases, leaving 4 bases of the junction unmatched. The CDR3 region is CASSSRTGGHEQYF. CDR3 DNA sequence: TGTGCCAGCAGCTCCCGGACAGGGGGCCACGAGCAGTACTTC.

V gene TRBV19 combines with J gene TRBJ1-1, with D possibly matching TRBD1 (6 bases). This CDR3 contains 16 residues. CDR1 is LNHDA, CDR2 SQIVND, per germline (reference sequence). V lost 5 bases and J 2 bases, leaving 18 bases between the germline ends. CDR3 loop: CASSARQTGVNTEAFF. The DNA of the CDR3 is TGTGCCAGTAGTGCCCGTCAGACAGGAGTAAACACTGAAGCTTTCTTT.

The V gene is TRBV12-3 or TRBV12-4, the J gene TRBJ2-2; D gene ambiguous. This CDR3 is built from 12 residues. V gave up 4 bases and J gave up 8 bases, with 8 bases separating them. CDR3 in DNA: TGTGCCAGCAGTTCCTATCCGGGGGAGCTGTTTTTT. It yields the protein CASSSYPGELFF.

The chain employs TRBV5-1 and TRBJ2-2, with D maybe TRBD2 (6 bases). CDR3 length equals 15 residues. V was clipped by 4 bases and J by 5 bases, with 15 bases between them. Germline loops: CDR1 SGHRS, CDR2 YFSETQ. CDR3 residues: CASSLRDGTTGELFF. CDR3 nucleotide sequence: TGCGCCAGCAGCCTCCGGGACGGGACTACCGGGGAGCTGTTTTTT.